This entry lists 7 T cell receptor beta chains sequenced from one sample in a study of vaccination and CD4 T cells after COVID-19. The Oncomine TCR Beta short-read assay sequenced DNA from cultured CD4+ T cells. TCRdb called the PCR reads again in MiXCR, with one record for every CDR3 protein. The data show roughly 19,000 distinct CDR3 sequences, with less than 60% seen just once and just under 2.5% held by the top ten. The antigens of these receptors remain unknown. Treatment noted: roughly nine-day PBMC culture with coronavirus spike peptide pools or control peptides (ViraFEST assay). Sequenced here: CD4+ T cells from blood, cultured in vitro, sampled after SARS-CoV-2 vaccination. Receptor source: a human donor who had recovered from COVID-19.

V usage is TRBV6-2 or TRBV6-3 and J usage is TRBJ2-3; 8 bases map to TRBD2. The CDR3 has 17 residues. Losses at the gene ends were 1 base for V and 0 bases for J; bases not matched to a gene: 6. Germline assignment: CDR1 MNHEY and CDR2 SVGEGT. This CDR3 is CASSYYSGGTSTDTQYF. The CDR3 nucleotides are TGTGCCAGCAGTTACTATTCGGGGGGGACTAGCACAGATACGCAGTATTTT.

This clonotype has just a few counts. The chain combines TRBV6-1 with TRBJ1-1; tentatively, D is TRBD1 (6 bases). Germline-derived CDR1 and CDR2 are MNHNS and SASEGT. The ends were cut back, 6 bases at V and 1 base at J, with 12 bases in the middle. This CDR3 has 14 residues. CDR3 nucleotides: TGTGCCAGCAGGCGGACAGACAAGAACACTGAAGCTTTCTTT. Protein product: CASRRTDKNTEAFF.

The chain couples TRBV6-5 to TRBJ1-6, with 7 bases matching TRBD1. The J segment lost 6 bases and the V segment lost 2 bases, leaving 7 bases of the junction unmatched. CDR1 is MNHEY and CDR2 is SVGAGI in the germline V gene. The CDR3 has 16 residues. The CDR3 DNA sequence: TGTGCCAGCAGTTACGCAGGGACAGTCGCTAATTCACCCCTCCACTTT. Translation gives CASSYAGTVANSPLHF.

V usage is TRBV11-3 and J usage is TRBJ2-5, with TRBD1 identical over 8 bases. After removal of 6 bases from V and 5 bases from J, the junction contained 17 bases not matched to a gene. The CDR3 totals 17 residues. Germline values: CDR1 SGHNT, CDR2 YENEEA. The CDR3 DNA reads as TGTGCCAGCAGTACAGGGGGATCATCGTCCCATTGGGAGACCCAGTACTTC. Its translation: CASSTGGSSSHWETQYF.

This rearrangement joins TRBV20-1 to TRBJ1-1; D is ambiguous. This CDR3 is built from 13 residues. Germline loops: CDR1 DFQATT, CDR2 SNEGSKA (reference sequence). The ends were cut back, 2 bases at V and 0 bases at J, with 7 bases in the middle. The CDR3 reads CSARIRLNTEAFF. The CDR3 coding sequence is TGCAGTGCTAGAATTCGGTTGAACACTGAAGCTTTCTTT.

This clonotype was detected only a few times. The chain couples TRBV20-1 to TRBJ2-1; 8 nucleotides align to TRBD2. Germline lookup yields CDR1 DFQATT and CDR2 SNEGSKA (reference sequence). The CDR3 has 15 residues. V lost 6 bases and J lost 5; bases outside the gene matches: 12. The CDR3 DNA reads as TGCAGTGCACTAGCTTCTCGTAGCGGGAACAATGAGCAGTTCTTC. It codes for CSALASRSGNNEQFF.

This clonotype was seen more than once but under ten times. This rearrangement joins TRBV7-9 to TRBJ1-1; 8 bases are a match to TRBD1. Germline V gene sequence: CDR1 SEHNR, CDR2 FQNEAQ (reference sequence). V shed 3 bases and J 2 bases; nucleotides not matched to a gene: 2. This CDR3 is built from 14 residues. The CDR3 sequence is CASSLQGANTEAFF. The CDR3 bases are TGTGCCAGCAGCTTGCAGGGGGCCAACACTGAAGCTTTCTTT. Using reference TRBV7-9 and TRBJ1-1 for the parts outside the CDR3, the full variable domain is DTGVSQNPRHKITKRGQNVTFRCDPISEHNRLYWYRQTLGQGPEFLTYFQNEAQLEKSRLLSDRFSAERPKGSFSTLEIQRTEQGDSAMYLCASSLQGANTEAFFGQGTRLTVV.